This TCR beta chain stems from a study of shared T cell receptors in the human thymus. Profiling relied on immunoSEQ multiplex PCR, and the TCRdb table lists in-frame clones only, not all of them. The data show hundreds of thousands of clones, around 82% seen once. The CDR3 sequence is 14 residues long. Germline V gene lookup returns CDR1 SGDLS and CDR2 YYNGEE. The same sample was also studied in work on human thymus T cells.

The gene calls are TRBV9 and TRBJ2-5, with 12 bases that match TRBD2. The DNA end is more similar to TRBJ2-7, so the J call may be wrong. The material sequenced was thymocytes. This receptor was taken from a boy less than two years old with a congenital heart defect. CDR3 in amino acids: CASSVGTSGIEQYF. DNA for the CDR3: TGTGCCAGCAGCGTAGGGACTAGCGGGATCGAGCAGTACTTC.